This T cell receptor (beta chain) stems from a study of cytomegalovirus exposure and HLA in healthy donors. Trimming took 3 bases from V and 8 from J; bases not matched to a gene: 4. The germline gives CDR1 SGHTA, CDR2 FQGTGA. This CDR3 has 13 residues. PCR used 60 Vbeta primers and 13 Jbeta primers. Produced via immunoSEQ multiplex PCR; TCRdb's table is partial and in-frame only. In total, the table holds 150,000 or so clones. The donors gave bone marrow, and they were healthy. The rearrangement links TRBV7-3 to TRBJ1-2; 9 bases are a match to TRBD1. This receptor was identified in a woman in her 50s in good health and CMV-seronegative. The sequencing sample was made of PBMCs. The CDR3 sequence: CASSFLQGAGYTF. The CDR3, as DNA: TGTGCCAGCAGCTTTTTACAGGGGGCGGGCTACACCTTC.